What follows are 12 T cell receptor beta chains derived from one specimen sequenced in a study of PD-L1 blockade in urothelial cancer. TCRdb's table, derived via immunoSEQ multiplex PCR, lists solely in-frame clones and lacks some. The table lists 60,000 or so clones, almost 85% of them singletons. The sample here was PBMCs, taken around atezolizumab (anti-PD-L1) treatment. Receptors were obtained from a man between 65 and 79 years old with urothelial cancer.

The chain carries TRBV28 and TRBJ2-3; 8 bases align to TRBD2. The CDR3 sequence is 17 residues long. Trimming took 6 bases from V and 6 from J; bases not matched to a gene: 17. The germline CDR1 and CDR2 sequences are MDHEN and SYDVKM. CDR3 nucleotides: TGTGCCAGCAGCCCCCTCCCGAAGGCGGGAGGTCGGGATACGCAGTATTTT. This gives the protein CASSPLPKAGGRDTQYF.

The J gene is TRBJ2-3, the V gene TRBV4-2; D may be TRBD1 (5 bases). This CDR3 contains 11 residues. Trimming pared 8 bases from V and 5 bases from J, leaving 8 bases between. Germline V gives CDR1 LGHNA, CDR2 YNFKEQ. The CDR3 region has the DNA TGTGCCAGCTCAAGGGGAGATACGCAGTATTTT. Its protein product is CASSRGDTQYF.

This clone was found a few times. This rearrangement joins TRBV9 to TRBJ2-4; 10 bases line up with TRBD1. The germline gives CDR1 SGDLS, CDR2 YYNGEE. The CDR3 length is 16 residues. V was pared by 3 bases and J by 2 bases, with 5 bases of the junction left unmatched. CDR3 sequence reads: CASSARDRGTKNIQYF. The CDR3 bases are TGTGCCAGCAGCGCACGGGACAGGGGAACCAAAAACATTCAGTACTTC. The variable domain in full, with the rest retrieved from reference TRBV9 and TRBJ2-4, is DSGVTQTPKHLITATGQRVTLRCSPRSGDLSVYWYQQSLDQGLQFLIQYYNGEERAKGNILERFSAQQFPDLHSELNLSSLELGDSALYFCASSARDRGTKNIQYFGAGTRLSVL.

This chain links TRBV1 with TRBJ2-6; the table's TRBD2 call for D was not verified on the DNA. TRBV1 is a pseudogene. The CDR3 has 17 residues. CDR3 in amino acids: CTSRLGSLCTRANVLTF. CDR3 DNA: TGCACCAGCAGGTTAGGGAGTTTGTGCACACGGGCCAACGTCCTGACTTTC.

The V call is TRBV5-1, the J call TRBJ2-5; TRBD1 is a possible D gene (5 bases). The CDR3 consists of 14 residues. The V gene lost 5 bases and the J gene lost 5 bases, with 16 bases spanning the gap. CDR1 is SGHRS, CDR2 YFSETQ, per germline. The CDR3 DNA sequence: TGCGCCAGCAGTTCTCCGCAGGGTGGGGAGACCCAGTACTTC. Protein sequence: CASSSPQGGETQYF.

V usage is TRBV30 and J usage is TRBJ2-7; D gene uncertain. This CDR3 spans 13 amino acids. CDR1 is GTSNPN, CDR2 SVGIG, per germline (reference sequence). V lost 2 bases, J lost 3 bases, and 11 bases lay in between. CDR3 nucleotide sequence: TGTGCCTGGAGTAAATACACCAGCTACGAGCAGTACTTC. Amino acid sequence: CAWSKYTSYEQYF.

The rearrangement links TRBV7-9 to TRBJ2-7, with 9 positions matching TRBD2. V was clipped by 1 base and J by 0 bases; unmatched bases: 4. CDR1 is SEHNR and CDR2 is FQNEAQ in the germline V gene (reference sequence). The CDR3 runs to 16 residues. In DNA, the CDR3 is TGTGCCAGCAGCTTAGGTGGCGGGAGGGTCTCCTACGAGCAGTACTTC. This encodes CASSLGGGRVSYEQYF.

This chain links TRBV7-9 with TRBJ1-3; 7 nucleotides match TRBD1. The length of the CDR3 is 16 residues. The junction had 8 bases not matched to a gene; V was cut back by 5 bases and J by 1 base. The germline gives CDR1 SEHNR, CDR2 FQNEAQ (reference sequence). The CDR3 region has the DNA TGTGCCAGCAGCCTAGGACAGGTCAGGTCTGGAAACACCATATATTTT. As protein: CASSLGQVRSGNTIYF.

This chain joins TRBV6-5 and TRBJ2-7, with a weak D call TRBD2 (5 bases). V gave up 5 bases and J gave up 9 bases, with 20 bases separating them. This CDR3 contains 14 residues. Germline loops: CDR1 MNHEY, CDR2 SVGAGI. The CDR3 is CASSPTIGGEGQYF. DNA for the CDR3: TGTGCCAGCAGTCCCACTATCGGAGGAGAGGGGCAGTACTTC.

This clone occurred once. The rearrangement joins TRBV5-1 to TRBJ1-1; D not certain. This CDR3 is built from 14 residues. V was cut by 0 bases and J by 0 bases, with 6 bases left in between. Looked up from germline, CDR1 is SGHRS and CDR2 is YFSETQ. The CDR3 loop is CASSLGVVNTEAFF. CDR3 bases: TGCGCCAGCAGCTTGGGAGTGGTGAACACTGAAGCTTTCTTT.

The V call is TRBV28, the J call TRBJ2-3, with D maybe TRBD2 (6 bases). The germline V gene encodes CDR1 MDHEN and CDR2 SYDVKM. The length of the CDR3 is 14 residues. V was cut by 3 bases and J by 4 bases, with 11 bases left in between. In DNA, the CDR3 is TGTGCCAGCAGTTTGGGACTCCACTCAGATACGCAGTATTTT. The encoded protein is CASSLGLHSDTQYF.

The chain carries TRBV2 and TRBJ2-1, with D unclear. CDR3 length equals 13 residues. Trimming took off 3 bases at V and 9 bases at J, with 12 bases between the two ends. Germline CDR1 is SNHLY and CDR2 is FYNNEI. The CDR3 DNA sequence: TGTGCCAGCAGTGATGTATTTGGGCGTGAGCAGTTCTTC. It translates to CASSDVFGREQFF.